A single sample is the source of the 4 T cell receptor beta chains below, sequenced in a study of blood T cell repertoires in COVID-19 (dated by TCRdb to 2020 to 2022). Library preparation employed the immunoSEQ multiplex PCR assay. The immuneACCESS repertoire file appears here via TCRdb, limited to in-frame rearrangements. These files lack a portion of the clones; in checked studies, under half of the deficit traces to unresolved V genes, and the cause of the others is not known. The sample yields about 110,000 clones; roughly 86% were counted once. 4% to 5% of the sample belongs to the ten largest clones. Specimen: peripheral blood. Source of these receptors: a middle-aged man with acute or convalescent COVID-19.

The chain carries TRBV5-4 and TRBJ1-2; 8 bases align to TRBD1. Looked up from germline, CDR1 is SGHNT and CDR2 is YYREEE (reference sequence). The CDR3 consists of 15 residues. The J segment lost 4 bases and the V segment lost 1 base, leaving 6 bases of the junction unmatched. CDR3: CASSLQTGASYGYTF. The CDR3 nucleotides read TGTGCCAGCAGCTTGCAGACAGGGGCGAGCTATGGCTACACCTTC.

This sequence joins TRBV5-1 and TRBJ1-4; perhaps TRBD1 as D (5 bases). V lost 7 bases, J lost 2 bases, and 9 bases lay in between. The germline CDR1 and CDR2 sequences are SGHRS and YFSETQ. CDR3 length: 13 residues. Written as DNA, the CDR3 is TGCGCCAGCGGGTACAGGACTAATGAAAAACTGTTTTTT. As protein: CASGYRTNEKLFF.

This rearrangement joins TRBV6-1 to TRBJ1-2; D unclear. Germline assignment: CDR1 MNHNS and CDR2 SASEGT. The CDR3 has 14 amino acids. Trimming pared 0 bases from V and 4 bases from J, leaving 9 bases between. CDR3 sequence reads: CASSEALGLYGYTF. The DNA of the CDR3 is TGTGCCAGCAGTGAAGCGCTAGGTCTCTATGGCTACACCTTC.

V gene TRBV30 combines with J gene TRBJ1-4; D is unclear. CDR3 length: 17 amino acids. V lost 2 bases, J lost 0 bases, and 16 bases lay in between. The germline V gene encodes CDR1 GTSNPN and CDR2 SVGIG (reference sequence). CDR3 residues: CAWSPPGEDTTNEKLFF. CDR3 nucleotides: TGTGCCTGGAGTCCCCCCGGGGAAGACACAACTAATGAAAAACTGTTTTTT.